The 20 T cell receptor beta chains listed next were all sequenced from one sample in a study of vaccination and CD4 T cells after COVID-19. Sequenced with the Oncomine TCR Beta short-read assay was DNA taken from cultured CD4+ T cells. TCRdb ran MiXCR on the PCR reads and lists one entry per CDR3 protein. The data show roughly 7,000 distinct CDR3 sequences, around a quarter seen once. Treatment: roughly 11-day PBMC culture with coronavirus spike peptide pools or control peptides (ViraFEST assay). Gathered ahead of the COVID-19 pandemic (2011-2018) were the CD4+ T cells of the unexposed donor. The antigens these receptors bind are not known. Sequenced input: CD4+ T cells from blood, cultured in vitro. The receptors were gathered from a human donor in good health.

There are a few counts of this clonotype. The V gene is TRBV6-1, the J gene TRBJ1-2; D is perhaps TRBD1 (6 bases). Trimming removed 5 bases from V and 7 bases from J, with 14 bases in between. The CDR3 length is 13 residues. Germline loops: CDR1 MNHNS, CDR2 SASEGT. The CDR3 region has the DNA TGTGCCAGCAGTCACAACAGGGATGCTGGCTACACCTTC. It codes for CASSHNRDAGYTF.

CDR3 nucleotide sequence: TGTGCCACCCTCCGAGGACAGGGTGATGGTAACGGCAATCAGCCCCAGCATTTT. Translated: CATLRGQGDGNGNQPQHF. V is TRBV15 and J is TRBJ1-5; 8 nucleotides agree with TRBD1. The CDR3 sequence is 18 residues long. Germline CDR1 is LNHNV and CDR2 is YYDKDF (reference sequence). The trim removed 8 bases at V and 2 bases at J, leaving 17 bases unmatched.

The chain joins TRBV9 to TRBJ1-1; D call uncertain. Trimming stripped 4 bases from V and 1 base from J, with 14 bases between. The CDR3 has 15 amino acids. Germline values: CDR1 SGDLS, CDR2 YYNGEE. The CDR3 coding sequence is TGTGCCAGCAGCATTATTCCTCATGGGAACACTGAAGCTTTCTTT. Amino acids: CASSIIPHGNTEAFF. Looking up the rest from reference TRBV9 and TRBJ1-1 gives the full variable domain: DSGVTQTPKHLITATGQRVTLRCSPRSGDLSVYWYQQSLDQGLQFLIQYYNGEERAKGNILERFSAQQFPDLHSELNLSSLELGDSALYFCASSIIPHGNTEAFFGQGTRLTVV.

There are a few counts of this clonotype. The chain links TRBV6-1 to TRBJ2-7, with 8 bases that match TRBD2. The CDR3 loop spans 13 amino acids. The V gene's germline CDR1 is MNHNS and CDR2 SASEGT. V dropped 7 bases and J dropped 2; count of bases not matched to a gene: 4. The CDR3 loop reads CASTVAGTYEQYF. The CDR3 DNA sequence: TGTGCCAGCACCGTAGCGGGAACCTACGAGCAGTACTTC.

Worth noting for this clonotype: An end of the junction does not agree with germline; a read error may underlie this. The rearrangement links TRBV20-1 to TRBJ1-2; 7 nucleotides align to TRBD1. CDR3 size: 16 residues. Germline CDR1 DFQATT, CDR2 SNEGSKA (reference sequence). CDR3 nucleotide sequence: TGCGGTGCCCACTCGACAGGGTCCCATGGTAACTATGGCTACACCTTC. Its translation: CGAHSTGSHGNYGYTF.

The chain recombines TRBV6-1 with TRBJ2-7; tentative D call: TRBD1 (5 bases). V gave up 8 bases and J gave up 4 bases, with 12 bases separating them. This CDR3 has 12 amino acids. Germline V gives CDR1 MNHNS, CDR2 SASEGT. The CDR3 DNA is TGTGCCAGCGGGGCGACATTTTACGAGCAGTACTTC. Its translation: CASGATFYEQYF.

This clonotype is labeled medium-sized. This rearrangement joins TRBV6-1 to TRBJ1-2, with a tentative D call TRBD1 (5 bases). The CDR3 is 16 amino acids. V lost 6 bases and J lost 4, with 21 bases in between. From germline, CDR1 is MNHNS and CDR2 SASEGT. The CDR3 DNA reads TGTGCCAGCAGAGACGCTTCGGGGGGATTCGGCTATGGCTACACCTTC. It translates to CASRDASGGFGYGYTF.

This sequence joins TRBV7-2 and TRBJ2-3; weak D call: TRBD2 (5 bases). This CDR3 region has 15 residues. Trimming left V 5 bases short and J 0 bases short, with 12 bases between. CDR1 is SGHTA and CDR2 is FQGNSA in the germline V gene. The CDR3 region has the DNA TGTGCCAGCAGCCTAGACTACCGTAGCACAGATACGCAGTATTTT. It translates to CASSLDYRSTDTQYF.

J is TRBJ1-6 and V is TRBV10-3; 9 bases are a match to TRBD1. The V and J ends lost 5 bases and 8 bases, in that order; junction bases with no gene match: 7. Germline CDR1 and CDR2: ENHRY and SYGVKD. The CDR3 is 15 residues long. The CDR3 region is CAISPRTGEDSPLHF. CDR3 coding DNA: TGTGCCATCAGTCCCCGGACAGGGGAGGATTCACCCCTCCACTTT.

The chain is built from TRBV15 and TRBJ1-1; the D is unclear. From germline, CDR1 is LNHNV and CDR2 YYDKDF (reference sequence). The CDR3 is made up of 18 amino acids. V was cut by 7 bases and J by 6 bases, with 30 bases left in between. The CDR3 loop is CATTSLHISMVTKPEAFF. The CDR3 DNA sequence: TGTGCCACCACCTCTCTCCACATTTCGATGGTGACAAAGCCTGAAGCTTTCTTT.

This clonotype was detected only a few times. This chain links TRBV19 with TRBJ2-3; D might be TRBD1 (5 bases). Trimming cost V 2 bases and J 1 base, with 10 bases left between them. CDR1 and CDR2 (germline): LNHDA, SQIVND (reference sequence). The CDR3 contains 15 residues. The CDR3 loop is CASSIRRAGTDTQYF. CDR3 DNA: TGTGCCAGTAGTATACGCAGGGCCGGCACAGATACGCAGTATTTT. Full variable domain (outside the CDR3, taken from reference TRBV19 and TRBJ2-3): DGGITQSPKYLFRKEGQNVTLSCEQNLNHDAMYWYRQDPGQGLRLIYYSQIVNDFQKGDIAEGYSVSREKKESFPLTVTSAQKNPTAFYLCASSIRRAGTDTQYFGPGTRLTVL.

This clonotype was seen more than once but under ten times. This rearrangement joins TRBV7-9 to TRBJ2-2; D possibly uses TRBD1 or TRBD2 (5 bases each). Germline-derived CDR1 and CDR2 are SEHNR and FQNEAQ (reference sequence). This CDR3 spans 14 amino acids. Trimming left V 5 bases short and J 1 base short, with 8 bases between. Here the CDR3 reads CASSPGGNTGELFF. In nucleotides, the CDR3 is TGTGCCAGCAGCCCTGGGGGGAACACCGGGGAGCTGTTTTTT.

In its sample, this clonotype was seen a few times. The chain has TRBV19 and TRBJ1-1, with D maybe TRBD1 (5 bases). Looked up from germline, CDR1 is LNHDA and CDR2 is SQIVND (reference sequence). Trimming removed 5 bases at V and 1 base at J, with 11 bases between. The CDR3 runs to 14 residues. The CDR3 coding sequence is TGTGCCAGTAGTCCAACGGACAAGAACACTGAAGCTTTCTTT. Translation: CASSPTDKNTEAFF.

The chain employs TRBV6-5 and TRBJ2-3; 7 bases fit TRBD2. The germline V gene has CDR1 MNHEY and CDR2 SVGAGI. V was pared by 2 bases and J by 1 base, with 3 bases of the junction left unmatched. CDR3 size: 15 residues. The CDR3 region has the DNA TGTGCCAGCAGTTACGGCCTAGCGGGCACAGATACGCAGTATTTT. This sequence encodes CASSYGLAGTDTQYF.

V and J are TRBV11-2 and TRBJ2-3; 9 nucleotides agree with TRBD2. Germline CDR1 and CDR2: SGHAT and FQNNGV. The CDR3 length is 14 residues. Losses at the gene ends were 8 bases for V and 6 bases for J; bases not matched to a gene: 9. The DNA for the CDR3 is TGTGCCAGCGCGTGGGCGGGGGGGCCGGATACGCAGTATTTT. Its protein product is CASAWAGGPDTQYF.

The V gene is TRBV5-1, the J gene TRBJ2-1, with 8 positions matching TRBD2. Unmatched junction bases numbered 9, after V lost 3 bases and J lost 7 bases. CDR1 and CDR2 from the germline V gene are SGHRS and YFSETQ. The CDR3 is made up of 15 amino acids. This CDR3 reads CASSWSGGANNEQFF. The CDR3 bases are TGCGCCAGCAGCTGGAGCGGGGGCGCGAATAATGAGCAGTTCTTC.

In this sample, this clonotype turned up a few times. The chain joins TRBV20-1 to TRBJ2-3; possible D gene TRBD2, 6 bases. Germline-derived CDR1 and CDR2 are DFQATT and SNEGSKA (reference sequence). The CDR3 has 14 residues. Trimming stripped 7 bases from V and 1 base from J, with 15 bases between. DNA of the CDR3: TGCAGTGGTTGTTGGGGCGGGGGCACAGATACGCAGTATTTT. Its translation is CSGCWGGGTDTQYF.

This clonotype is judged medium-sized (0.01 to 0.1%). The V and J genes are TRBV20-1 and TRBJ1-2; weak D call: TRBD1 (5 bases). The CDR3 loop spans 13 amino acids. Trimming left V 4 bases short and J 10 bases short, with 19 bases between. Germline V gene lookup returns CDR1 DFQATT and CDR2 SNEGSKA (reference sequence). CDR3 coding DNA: TGCAGTGCTACCTCGGGGTCCAGGGATATCTACACCTTC. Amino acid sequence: CSATSGSRDIYTF.

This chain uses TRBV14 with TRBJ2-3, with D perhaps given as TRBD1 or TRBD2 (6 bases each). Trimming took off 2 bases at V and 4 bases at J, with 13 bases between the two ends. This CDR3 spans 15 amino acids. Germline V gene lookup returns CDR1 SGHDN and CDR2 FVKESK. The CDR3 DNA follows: TGTGCCAGCAGCCAATTGGGGGGCGCATCAGATACGCAGTATTTT. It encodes CASSQLGGASDTQYF.

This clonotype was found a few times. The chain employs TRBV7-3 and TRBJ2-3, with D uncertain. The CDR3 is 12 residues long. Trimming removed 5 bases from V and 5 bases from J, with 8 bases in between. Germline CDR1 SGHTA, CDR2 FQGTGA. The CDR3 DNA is TGTGCCAGCAGCCCCCTCCAAGATACGCAGTATTTT. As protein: CASSPLQDTQYF. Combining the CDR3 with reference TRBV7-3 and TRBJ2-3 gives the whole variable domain GAGVSQTPSNKVTEKGKYVELRCDPISGHTALYWYRQSLGQGPEFLIYFQGTGAADDSGLPNDRFFAVRPEGSVSTLKIQRTERGDSAVYLCASSPLQDTQYFGPGTRLTVL.